One and the same sample provided the 16 T cell receptor beta chains below, sequenced in a study of response to subunit inactivated influenza vaccine. TCRdb ran MiXCR on the RT-PCR reads and lists one entry per CDR3 protein. The sample has 530,000 or so distinct CDR3 sequences, 12% to 15% seen once. The sample in question was PBMCs from blood, obtained 11 to 12 days after vaccination. Receptor source: a man aged 50-59 years who received an inactivated influenza vaccine.

V gene TRBV6-1 combines with J gene TRBJ1-1; D possibly corresponds to TRBD1 (6 bases). The CDR3 spans 16 residues. CDR1 and CDR2 (germline): MNHNS, SASEGT. V was shortened by 6 bases and J by 1 base, with 18 bases between the two germline ends. The CDR3 bases are TGTGCCAGCAGAAACCAGGTACAGGGCCCGAACACTGAAGCTTTCTTT. Encoded protein: CASRNQVQGPNTEAFF.

This rearrangement joins TRBV7-6 to TRBJ2-5, with unresolved D. Between the trimmed V and J ends, which lost 5 bases and 6 bases, there was a span of 16 bases. Germline V CDR1 and CDR2: SGHVS, FNYEAQ. The CDR3 is made up of 14 amino acids. The CDR3 nucleotides read TGTGCCAGCAGCACCCGGGCCAAGAAACAGACCCAGTACTTC. It yields the protein CASSTRAKKQTQYF.

This clonotype was recorded a few times. This chain uses TRBV6-2 or TRBV6-3 with TRBJ2-1; TRBD2 is a possible D gene (6 bases). Germline CDR1 is MNHEY and CDR2 is SVGEGT. The V end lost 6 bases, the J end lost 5 bases, and 14 bases lay between the germline ends. This CDR3 comprises 14 residues. CDR3 protein: CASSRRDGHNEQFF. As DNA, the CDR3 is TGTGCCAGCAGCCGGAGGGACGGTCACAATGAGCAGTTCTTC.

This clonotype has a handful of counts. The chain couples TRBV18 to TRBJ2-5; TRBD1 matches at 7 bases. Germline V gene sequence: CDR1 KGHSH, CDR2 LQKENI. CDR3 length: 13 residues. The V segment lost 4 bases and the J segment 5 bases; nucleotides outside the gene matches: 4. The CDR3 nucleotides read TGTGCCAGCTCACGGGGACAGTACGAGACCCAGTACTTC. It encodes CASSRGQYETQYF.

This clonotype was counted a few times. The chain links TRBV4-3 to TRBJ1-2; D unclear. The V end was cut by 0 bases, the J end by 2 bases, with 13 bases between. CDR3 length: 16 amino acids. CDR1 is LGHNA, CDR2 YSLEER, per germline. The CDR3 DNA follows: TGCGCCAGCAGCCAAGATTACCTAGGGAAAAACTATGGCTACACCTTC. This codes for CASSQDYLGKNYGYTF.

This clonotype turned up a few times. The V gene is TRBV11-1, the J gene TRBJ1-1; 7 bases agree with TRBD1. V shed 5 bases, J shed 1 base, and the junction held 13 bases outside the gene matches. Germline CDR1 is SGHAT and CDR2 is FQDESV (reference sequence). This CDR3 has 17 residues. For the CDR3, the DNA is TGTGCCAGCAGCGTTGGGGGACAGCGATTAGGGAACACTGAAGCTTTCTTT. Its protein product is CASSVGGQRLGNTEAFF.

The V and J genes are TRBV7-9 and TRBJ2-5; TRBD2 agrees at 9 bases. The ends lost 3 bases at V and 5 bases at J; junction bases unmatched: 7. This CDR3 is built from 15 residues. Germline V gives CDR1 SEHNR, CDR2 FQNEAQ (reference sequence). The CDR3 spells CASSFLAGVKETQYF. In nucleotides, the CDR3 is TGTGCCAGCAGCTTTTTAGCGGGAGTCAAGGAGACCCAGTACTTC.

The chain is built from TRBV7-2 and TRBJ2-2; D unclear. The CDR3 is made up of 14 amino acids. Germline V gene data show CDR1 as SGHTA and CDR2 as FQGNSA. Trimming cost V 5 bases and J 5 bases, with 12 bases left between them. The CDR3 sequence: CASSPLYGTGELFF. CDR3 DNA: TGTGCCAGCAGCCCCCTGTATGGAACCGGGGAGCTGTTTTTT. The full variable domain, with the rest looked up from reference TRBV7-2 and TRBJ2-2, is GAGVSQSPSNKVTEKGKDVELRCDPISGHTALYWYRQSLGQGLEFLIYFQGNSAPDKSGLPSDRFSAERTGGSVSTLTIQRTQQEDSAVYLCASSPLYGTGELFFGEGSRLTVL.

The V and J genes are TRBV1 and TRBJ2-5; the DNA was not compared with TRBD1, the D call given in the table. TRBV1 is described as a pseudogene. This CDR3 spans 13 amino acids. The CDR3 region has the DNA TGCACCAGCAGCCAAGATCAGTGGGACAGGGGGGACTTC. This encodes CTSSQDQWDRGDF.

The J gene is TRBJ1-4, the V gene TRBV6-5; the D is unclear. The length of the CDR3 is 13 residues. Trimming shortened V by 0 bases and J by 10 bases, and 9 bases separated the two germline ends. Germline V gives CDR1 MNHEY, CDR2 SVGAGI. CDR3 sequence: CASSYSGKGKLFF. For the CDR3, the DNA is TGTGCCAGCAGTTACTCAGGGAAGGGAAAACTGTTTTTT.

CDR3 sequence reads: CASSQDPSGLAKNIQYF. The CDR3 bases are TGCGCCAGCAGCCAAGATCCTAGCGGACTAGCCAAAAACATTCAGTACTTC. The chain recombines TRBV4-3 with TRBJ2-4, with 7 bases identical to TRBD2. Germline assignment: CDR1 LGHNA and CDR2 YSLEER. V was pared by 0 bases and J by 0 bases, with 5 bases of the junction left unmatched. This CDR3 has 17 residues.

The chain recombines TRBV4-3 with TRBJ2-3; 11 bases line up with TRBD2. The ends lost 3 bases at V and 6 bases at J; junction bases unmatched: 8. The CDR3 is made up of 16 amino acids. Germline CDR1 LGHNA, CDR2 YSLEER. The CDR3 is CASSQGLAVLWDTQYF. CDR3 in DNA: TGCGCCAGCAGCCAGGGACTAGCGGTGCTATGGGATACGCAGTATTTT.

This clonotype was counted between two and nine times. The chain recombines TRBV4-2 with TRBJ1-5; 10 nucleotides agree with TRBD1. The V gene's germline CDR1 is LGHNA and CDR2 YNFKEQ. The CDR3 totals 16 residues. Trimming at V came to 2 bases and at J to 6 bases, leaving 7 bases not matched to a gene. The chain's CDR3 is CASSQRQGAVGQPQHF. The CDR3 nucleotides read TGTGCCAGCAGCCAAAGACAGGGGGCTGTAGGTCAGCCCCAGCATTTT.

This chain uses TRBV2 with TRBJ2-3; TRBD2 matches 8 bases. The CDR3 extends over 13 amino acids. Trimming cost V 4 bases and J 6 bases; bases outside gene matches: 3. Germline CDR1 and CDR2: SNHLY and FYNNEI. The CDR3 loop is CASSAAGADTQYF. The CDR3 region has the DNA TGTGCCAGCAGTGCAGCGGGGGCGGATACGCAGTATTTT.

This clonotype turned up a few times. As DNA, the CDR3 is TGTGCCAGCAGCCCGCCGGCTGGGGCCAACGTCCTGACTTTC. It translates to CASSPPAGANVLTF. The rearrangement links TRBV27 to TRBJ2-6; D is ambiguous. Trimming removed 6 bases at V and 2 bases at J, with 8 bases between. Per the germline V gene, CDR1 is MNHEY and CDR2 is SMNVEV (reference sequence). The CDR3 runs to 14 residues.

The chain has TRBV6-1 and TRBJ2-7, with TRBD2 identical over 9 bases. Germline V lookup: CDR1 MNHNS, CDR2 SASEGT. The V gene end was trimmed by 9 bases and the J gene end by 7 bases; junction bases not matched to a gene: 10. The CDR3 is 13 amino acids. CDR3 sequence (DNA): TGTGCCAGTTATAGCGGGAGAGGGAATGAGCAGTACTTC. Translating it yields CASYSGRGNEQYF.